The 7 T cell receptor beta chains given below trace back to one sample, sequenced in a study of blood T cell repertoires in COVID-19. This table comes from immunoSEQ multiplex PCR, and its TCRdb copy is limited to in-frame clones, with some not included. Altogether about 260,000 clones are present, about 88% being singletons, with the ten largest covering approximately 4.3%. The sample was peripheral blood. The source is a man aged 60 to 75 who had recovered from COVID-19.

V and J are TRBV2 and TRBJ1-1; perhaps TRBD1 as D (5 bases). Trimming left V 4 bases short and J 6 bases short, with 18 bases between. There are 15 residues in the CDR3. Germline CDR1 is SNHLY and CDR2 is FYNNEI. The CDR3: CASSGRSGKEAEAFF. CDR3 DNA sequence: TGTGCCAGCAGTGGTCGCTCAGGGAAAGAAGCTGAAGCTTTCTTT. Full variable domain (missing parts from reference TRBV2 and TRBJ1-1): EPEVTQTPSHQVTQMGQEVILRCVPISNHLYFYWYRQILGQKVEFLVSFYNNEISEKSEIFDDQFSVERPDGSNFTLKIRSTKLEDSAMYFCASSGRSGKEAEAFFGQGTRLTVV.

The V and J genes are TRBV18 and TRBJ1-3; the D gene is possibly TRBD1 (6 bases). The CDR3 extends over 16 amino acids. CDR1 and CDR2 from the germline V gene are KGHSH and LQKENI. V lost 2 bases and J 0 bases, leaving 11 bases between the germline ends. The CDR3 sequence: CASSPSGGYSGNTIYF. CDR3 nucleotides: TGTGCCAGCTCACCATCGGGGGGCTACTCTGGAAACACCATATATTTT.

In this sample, this clone turned up once. The gene calls are TRBV7-2 and TRBJ2-5, with 8 bases identical to TRBD2. The CDR3 sequence is 16 residues long. V lost 5 bases, J lost 4 bases, and 12 bases stayed unmatched. Germline loops: CDR1 SGHTA, CDR2 FQGNSA. The DNA for the CDR3 is TGTGCCAGCAGCATCACCTCCAGCGGGGGAACAGAGACCCAGTACTTC. It codes for CASSITSSGGTETQYF.

The rearrangement links TRBV7-2 to TRBJ2-2; TRBD1 is a possible D gene (5 bases). Deletions cut 6 bases from V and 0 bases from J, with 8 bases between. The CDR3 loop spans 14 amino acids. Per the germline V gene, CDR1 is SGHTA and CDR2 is FQGNSA. This CDR3 reads CASRQGANTGELFF. DNA of the CDR3: TGTGCCAGCAGGCAGGGTGCGAACACCGGGGAGCTGTTTTTT.

V gene TRBV5-1 combines with J gene TRBJ2-3; 8 nucleotides agree with TRBD1. This CDR3 is 14 amino acids long. J was trimmed by 3 bases and V by 8 bases; bases with no gene match: 8. Germline CDR1 is SGHRS and CDR2 is YFSETQ. CDR3 sequence: CASWTGQGTDTQYF. DNA of the CDR3: TGCGCCAGTTGGACAGGGCAAGGAACAGATACGCAGTATTTT.

The chain combines TRBV5-8 with TRBJ1-2, with D possibly being TRBD1 (6 bases). Germline V gene lookup returns CDR1 SGHTS and CDR2 YDEGEE. Trimming stripped 2 bases from V and 4 bases from J, with 21 bases between. The CDR3 has 17 amino acids. As DNA, the CDR3 is TGTGCCAGCAGCTTAGCGGGGGCCCAATCGATCCTCTATGGCTACACCTTC. Translating it yields CASSLAGAQSILYGYTF.

The chain links TRBV3-1 (or the pseudogene TRBV3-2) to TRBJ1-1; no definite D call. The CDR3 has 15 residues. Between the trimmed V and J ends, which lost 1 base and 1 base, there was a span of 10 bases. Germline lookup yields CDR1 LGHDT and CDR2 YNNKEL (reference sequence). The CDR3 DNA sequence: TGTGCCAGCAGCCAAGGGGTGGGCTCGAACACTGAAGCTTTCTTT. Amino acids: CASSQGVGSNTEAFF.